The present T cell receptor (beta chain) was sequenced within a study of CD4+ T cells in melanoma. Broader study findings: Diverse differentiation states were reported for melanoma neoantigen-specific CD4+ T cells. CD8+ T cell, macrophage and B cell function reportedly correlated with neoantigen-specific CD4+ T cells.

The data were produced by immunoSEQ multiplex PCR, yet TCRdb's version contains in-frame clones alone and is incomplete. This sample has about 9,900 clones, with around 72% found just once. The CDR3 spans 14 residues. With 4 bases removed from V and 0 bases from J, the gap between germline ends came to 11 bases. Germline V gene data show CDR1 as SGHDT and CDR2 as YYEEEE. With respect to this clone: Its antigen is as yet unknown.

The chain has TRBV5-6 and TRBJ2-7; possibly TRBD1 or TRBD2 for D (6 bases each). Sample: tumor tissue. The clonotype comes from a human donor with melanoma. The CDR3 region is CASSRGVSSYEQYF. The CDR3 DNA reads as TGTGCCAGCAGCAGGGGGGTGAGCTCCTACGAGCAGTACTTC.